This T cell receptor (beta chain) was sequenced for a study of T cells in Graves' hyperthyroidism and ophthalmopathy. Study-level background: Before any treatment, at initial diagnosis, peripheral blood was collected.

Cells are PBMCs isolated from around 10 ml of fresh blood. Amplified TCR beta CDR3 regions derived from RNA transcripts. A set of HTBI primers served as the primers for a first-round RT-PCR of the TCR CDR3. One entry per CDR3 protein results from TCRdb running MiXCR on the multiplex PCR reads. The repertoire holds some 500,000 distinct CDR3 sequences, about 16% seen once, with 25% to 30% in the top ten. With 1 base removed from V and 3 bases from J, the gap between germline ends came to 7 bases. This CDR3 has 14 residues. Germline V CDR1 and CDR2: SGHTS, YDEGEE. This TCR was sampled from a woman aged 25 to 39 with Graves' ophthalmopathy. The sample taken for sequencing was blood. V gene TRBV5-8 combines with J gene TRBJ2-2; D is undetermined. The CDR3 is CASSLLSYTGELFF. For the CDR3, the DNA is TGTGCCAGCAGCTTGTTGTCGTACACCGGGGAGCTGTTTTTT.